Detailed here is one T cell receptor beta chain. The sample comes from a study of control samples from healthy donors and cancer patients. Generated by immunoSEQ multiplex PCR, the TCRdb table keeps only in-frame clones and is missing some. There are under 150,000 clones in the sample; about 95% occur only once, and less than 4.5% lies in the top ten. V shed 6 bases and J shed 4 bases, with 10 bases lying between them. Germline V gene data show CDR1 as LNHDA and CDR2 as SQIVND (reference sequence). This CDR3 has 14 residues. This clonotype was obtained from a man under 40 in good health. The specimen sequenced was blood. The V call is TRBV19, the J call TRBJ2-6; possibly TRBD1 for D (5 bases). This CDR3 is CASRPGSGANVLTF. Here the CDR3 DNA reads TGTGCCAGTAGACCAGGGTCCGGGGCCAACGTCCTGACTTTC.